One and the same sample provided the 27 T cell receptor beta chains below, sequenced in a study of T cells after yellow fever vaccination. TCRdb re-analysed the 5' RACE reads in MiXCR, keeping a single row per CDR3 protein. The top ten hold approximately 16% of the sample, which has fewer than 650,000 distinct CDR3 sequences, 21% seen once. The material was PBMCs, obtained more than 20 days after the first yellow fever vaccination. The source of these receptors is a man between 18 and 35 years old who received the YFV17D yellow fever vaccine.

Only a few counts were recorded for this clonotype. This rearrangement joins TRBV5-1 to TRBJ2-1; tentative D call: TRBD1 (7 bases). Trimming pared 2 bases from V and 8 bases from J, leaving 14 bases between. The CDR3 has 14 amino acids. Looked up from germline, CDR1 is SGHRS and CDR2 is YFSETQ. As DNA, the CDR3 is TGCGCCAGCAGCTTCAATACAGGGGAGGATGAGCAGTTCTTC. As protein: CASSFNTGEDEQFF.

This clonotype was observed a handful of times. The chain couples TRBV29-1 to TRBJ1-3; D not certain. The V end lost 4 bases, the J end lost 0 bases, and 4 bases lay between the germline ends. Germline-derived CDR1 and CDR2 are SQVTM and ANQGSEA. The CDR3 extends over 12 amino acids. In nucleotides, the CDR3 is TGCAGCGTTGGACCCTCTGGAAACACCATATATTTT. Protein sequence: CSVGPSGNTIYF.

The rearrangement links TRBV7-9 to TRBJ1-1; TRBD1 matches 8 bases. Germline V gives CDR1 SEHNR, CDR2 FQNEAQ (reference sequence). The length of the CDR3 is 13 residues. Trimming cost V 4 bases and J 5 bases; bases outside gene matches: 3. CDR3 region: CASSWTGSTEAFF. The CDR3, as DNA: TGTGCCAGCAGCTGGACAGGGTCGACTGAAGCTTTCTTT.

This clonotype appeared a few times. The V call is TRBV12-3 or TRBV12-4, the J call TRBJ2-1, with 11 bases matching TRBD2. This CDR3 has 15 residues. V was pared by 6 bases and J by 7 bases, with 8 bases of the junction left unmatched. CDR3: CASSYTSGGANEQFF. CDR3 DNA: TGTGCCAGCAGCTATACTAGCGGGGGCGCGAATGAGCAGTTCTTC.

CDR3 DNA sequence: TGTGCCAGCAGTCGAAGGGCGTGGGATACGCAGTATTTT. It yields the protein CASSRRAWDTQYF. The chain combines TRBV12-3 or TRBV12-4 with TRBJ2-3; D not resolved. CDR3 length equals 13 residues. V shed 5 bases and J shed 6 bases, with 12 bases lying between them.

There are a few counts of this clonotype. V gene TRBV5-1 combines with J gene TRBJ2-3; no firm D call. Deletions cut 2 bases from V and 0 bases from J, with 13 bases between. CDR3 length: 16 amino acids. Germline CDR1 reads SGHRS; CDR2 reads YFSETQ. CDR3 amino acids: CASSLVVGISTDTQYF. CDR3 DNA: TGCGCCAGCAGCTTAGTCGTTGGGATTAGCACAGATACGCAGTATTTT.

This clonotype was counted a few times. This rearrangement joins TRBV5-1 to TRBJ1-5, with 9 bases fitting TRBD1. Germline V gene sequence: CDR1 SGHRS, CDR2 YFSETQ. V was pared by 3 bases and J by 1 base, with 5 bases of the junction left unmatched. The CDR3 consists of 16 residues. Written as DNA, the CDR3 is TGCGCCAGCAGCTGGGGACAGGGAGGGAGCAATCAGCCCCAGCATTTT. Amino acids: CASSWGQGGSNQPQHF. The full variable domain, its missing parts supplied by reference TRBV5-1 and TRBJ1-5, is KAGVTQTPRYLIKTRGQQVTLSCSPISGHRSVSWYQQTPGQGLQFLFEYFSETQRNKGNFPGRFSGRQFSNSRSEMNVSTLELGDSALYLCASSWGQGGSNQPQHFGDGTRLSIL.

This clonotype was picked up a small number of times. The chain joins TRBV20-1 to TRBJ2-5; D is tentatively TRBD1 or TRBD2 (6 bases each). Trimming shortened V by 3 bases and J by 5 bases, and 13 bases separated the two germline ends. Germline-derived CDR1 and CDR2 are DFQATT and SNEGSKA (reference sequence). The CDR3 length is 13 residues. CDR3 sequence reads: CSARRGAGETQYF. CDR3 coding DNA: TGCAGTGCTAGGAGGGGGGCGGGGGAGACCCAGTACTTC.

The genes are TRBV10-3 and TRBJ2-3; D unresolved. The CDR3 is made up of 15 amino acids. Germline V gives CDR1 ENHRY, CDR2 SYGVKD. The germline V and J ends were trimmed by 5 bases and 2 bases, with 14 bases remaining between them. CDR3 DNA: TGTGCCATCAGTCCCCAGACGGGCCCCACAGATACGCAGTATTTT. Translating it yields CAISPQTGPTDTQYF.

This clonotype has just a few counts. The chain carries TRBV7-2 and TRBJ2-3; no clear D. The CDR3 has 14 residues. In germline, CDR1 is SGHTA, CDR2 FQGNSA. V shed 0 bases and J shed 4 bases, with 8 bases lying between them. The CDR3 DNA is TGTGCCAGCAGCTTAGCTTACCTTTCAGATACGCAGTATTTT. This translates into CASSLAYLSDTQYF. Combining the CDR3 with reference TRBV7-2 and TRBJ2-3 gives the whole variable domain GAGVSQSPSNKVTEKGKDVELRCDPISGHTALYWYRQSLGQGLEFLIYFQGNSAPDKSGLPSDRFSAERTGGSVSTLTIQRTQQEDSAVYLCASSLAYLSDTQYFGPGTRLTVL.

This clonotype has just a few counts. The V call is TRBV29-1, the J call TRBJ2-7; D tentatively reads TRBD1 or TRBD2 (5 bases each). The germline gives CDR1 SQVTM, CDR2 ANQGSEA. V lost 7 bases and J lost 1, with 14 bases in between. This CDR3 is 13 amino acids long. CDR3 sequence: CSARVEGSYEQYV. CDR3 sequence (DNA): TGCAGCGCCAGAGTAGAGGGGTCCTACGAGCAGTACGTC.

The chain has TRBV11-2 and TRBJ2-5; maybe TRBD1 (5 bases). Germline V lookup: CDR1 SGHAT, CDR2 FQNNGV. The V and J ends lost 6 bases and 1 base respectively, with 9 bases between them. CDR3 length equals 13 residues. The CDR3 protein is CASSEQVQETQYF. The DNA of the CDR3 is TGTGCCAGCAGTGAACAGGTCCAAGAGACCCAGTACTTC. The whole variable domain, filled in from reference TRBV11-2 and TRBJ2-5, reads EAGVAQSPRYKIIEKRQSVAFWCNPISGHATLYWYQQILGQGPKLLIQFQNNGVVDDSQLPKDRFSAERLKGVDSTLKIQPAKLEDSAVYLCASSEQVQETQYFGPGTRLLVL.

This sequence joins TRBV4-3 and TRBJ2-1; a possible D gene is TRBD2 (6 bases). The CDR3 is 18 residues long. Trimming cost V 0 bases and J 4 bases, with 19 bases left between them. The germline V gene encodes CDR1 LGHNA and CDR2 YSLEER. The CDR3 reads CASSQDASTPRGYNEQFF. The CDR3 nucleotides are TGCGCCAGCAGCCAAGATGCGAGCACCCCCCGGGGGTACAATGAGCAGTTCTTC.

Written as DNA, the CDR3 is TGTGCCAGTAGCGGGACTCTCGGGCGGTTGAACACTGAAGCTTTCTTT. The encoded protein is CASSGTLGRLNTEAFF. V usage is TRBV19 and J usage is TRBJ1-1, with D perhaps TRBD1 (5 bases). Trimming cost V 6 bases and J 0 bases, with 17 bases left between them. CDR1 is LNHDA, CDR2 SQIVND, per germline (reference sequence). The CDR3 contains 16 residues.

This clonotype was seen only a few times. This chain links TRBV10-3 with TRBJ2-5; TRBD1 is a possible D gene (5 bases). CDR1 ENHRY and CDR2 SYGVKD come from the germline V gene. The CDR3 is 15 residues long. With 0 bases removed from V and 4 bases from J, the gap between germline ends came to 12 bases. The CDR3 DNA sequence: TGTGCCATCAGTGAGTCTCATACAGGTCTAGAGACCCAGTACTTC. Amino acids: CAISESHTGLETQYF.

This clonotype was found once. The genes are TRBV5-4 and TRBJ2-1; 7 nucleotides agree with TRBD1. This CDR3 is built from 16 residues. Per the germline V gene, CDR1 is SGHNT and CDR2 is YYREEE (reference sequence). Trimming cost V 4 bases and J 3 bases; bases outside gene matches: 10. The CDR3 DNA sequence: TGTGCCAGCAGCCCAAGAGGGACAGAATACTACAATGAGCAGTTCTTC. It yields the protein CASSPRGTEYYNEQFF.

The chain is built from TRBV12-3 or TRBV12-4 and TRBJ1-3; D uncertain. This CDR3 is 14 amino acids long. V was pared by 6 bases and J by 2 bases, with 11 bases between. As DNA, the CDR3 is TGTGCCAGCAGGAGGACCGCGGCTGGAAACACCATATATTTT. Its translation is CASRRTAAGNTIYF.

In the case of this clonotype: Its ends do not fully match the called genes, so a read error is possible. The V call is TRBV29-1, the J call TRBJ2-7; D might be TRBD1 or TRBD2, each matching 5 bases. The CDR3 totals 12 residues. Germline loops: CDR1 SQVTM, CDR2 ANQGSEA. The CDR3 DNA reads TGCATCGTTGAAGAGGGGTCGTACGAGCAGTACTTC. This encodes CIVEEGSYEQYF.

This clonotype has just a few counts. V usage is TRBV7-2 and J usage is TRBJ2-5; 7 positions agree with TRBD2. The trim removed 5 bases at V and 0 bases at J, leaving 9 bases unmatched. The CDR3 has 16 amino acids. Per the germline V gene, CDR1 is SGHTA and CDR2 is FQGNSA. The CDR3 nucleotides are TGTGCCAGCAGCCCCGGACTAGGAAAGTACCAAGAGACCCAGTACTTC. Translated: CASSPGLGKYQETQYF.

This clonotype has just a few counts. This sequence joins TRBV7-2 and TRBJ1-1, with 7 nucleotides matching TRBD1. Germline CDR1 and CDR2: SGHTA and FQGNSA. CDR3 size: 15 residues. Germline trimming cut 5 bases from V and 1 base from J; bases unmatched to any gene: 7. The CDR3 DNA reads TGTGCCAGCAGCCTTCAGACAGGGAGGAACACTGAAGCTTTCTTT. This encodes CASSLQTGRNTEAFF.

This clonotype was found a few times. The V gene is TRBV27, the J gene TRBJ2-1; D is uncertain. This CDR3 region has 15 residues. V shed 5 bases and J shed 8 bases, with 19 bases lying between them. Germline V lookup: CDR1 MNHEY, CDR2 SMNVEV (reference sequence). CDR3 region: CASSPLGPSGDEQFF. The CDR3 DNA reads as TGTGCCAGCAGTCCCCTTGGTCCAAGTGGCGATGAGCAGTTCTTC.

The rearrangement uses TRBV30 and TRBJ2-2; TRBD1 is a possible D gene (5 bases). Trimming removed 7 bases from V and 0 bases from J, with 12 bases in between. CDR1 and CDR2 (germline): GTSNPN, SVGIG (reference sequence). The CDR3 runs 14 residues. The CDR3 protein is CAFPTASNTGELFF. Here the CDR3 DNA reads TGTGCCTTCCCGACAGCCTCGAACACCGGGGAGCTGTTTTTT. Filled out from reference TRBV30 and TRBJ2-2, the complete variable domain reads SQTIHQWPATLVQPVGSPLSLECTVEGTSNPNLYWYRQAAGRGLQLLFYSVGIGQISSEVPQNLSASRPQDRQFILSSKKLLLSDSGFYLCAFPTASNTGELFFGEGSRLTVL.

The V gene is TRBV11-2, the J gene TRBJ2-1; TRBD1 is a possible D gene (5 bases). CDR3 size: 13 residues. Trimming removed 8 bases from V and 8 bases from J, with 16 bases in between. CDR1 is SGHAT, CDR2 FQNNGV, per germline. This CDR3 reads CASRLTASDEQFF. As DNA, the CDR3 is TGTGCCAGCCGCCTGACAGCCTCAGATGAGCAGTTCTTC.

This clonotype was seen only a few times. The rearrangement joins TRBV25-1 to TRBJ1-4; D unresolved. This CDR3 comprises 16 residues. Germline V gene data show CDR1 as MGHDK and CDR2 as SYGVNS. Trimming took 7 bases from V and 2 from J, leaving 17 bases between them. CDR3 protein: CASTRSRMGTNEKLFF. DNA of the CDR3: TGTGCCAGCACTCGAAGTCGGATGGGCACTAATGAAAAACTGTTTTTT.

In its sample, this clonotype was seen many times. The chain combines TRBV7-3 with TRBJ1-1; possible D gene TRBD1, 5 bases. From germline, CDR1 is SGHTA and CDR2 FQGTGA. CDR3 length: 13 residues. Trimming took off 5 bases at V and 2 bases at J, with 9 bases between the two ends. The CDR3 reads CASSAQGNTEAFF. In DNA form, the CDR3 reads TGTGCCAGCAGCGCCCAGGGCAACACTGAAGCTTTCTTT. Variable domain in full (rest from reference TRBV7-3 and TRBJ1-1): GAGVSQTPSNKVTEKGKYVELRCDPISGHTALYWYRQSLGQGPEFLIYFQGTGAADDSGLPNDRFFAVRPEGSVSTLKIQRTERGDSAVYLCASSAQGNTEAFFGQGTRLTVV.

V and J are TRBV6-2 or TRBV6-3 and TRBJ2-2; possibly TRBD2 for D (6 bases). Trimming removed 3 bases from V and 0 bases from J, with 11 bases in between. Germline loops: CDR1 MNHEY, CDR2 SVGEGT. The CDR3 has 16 amino acids. The DNA of the CDR3 is TGTGCCAGCAGTTATGGATCGGGGGCGAACACCGGGGAGCTGTTTTTT. Protein product: CASSYGSGANTGELFF.

The CDR3 reads CASSPRDRLGYEQYF. In DNA, the CDR3 is TGTGCCAGCAGCCCCCGGGACAGGCTAGGCTACGAGCAGTACTTC. The rearrangement links TRBV9 to TRBJ2-7, with 8 bases that match TRBD1. This CDR3 has 15 amino acids. Losses at the gene ends were 4 bases for V and 3 bases for J; bases not matched to a gene: 9. CDR1 and CDR2 (germline): SGDLS, YYNGEE.